This TCR beta chain was captured by sequencing in a study of shared clonotypes between healthy human individuals. The method was immunoSEQ multiplex PCR; TCRdb's version includes in-frame clones alone and lacks a portion of them. The table lists around 2,000,000 clones, about 95% of them singletons, with 0.95% to 1.5% in the top ten. CD45RO-negative, CCR7-positively selected cells formed the naive CD8 fraction, excluding terminally differentiated effector memory CD45RA+ cells. Germline CDR1 MNHEY, CDR2 SMNVEV (reference sequence). The CDR3 contains 14 residues. Trimming at V came to 4 bases and at J to 3 bases, leaving 3 bases not matched to a gene.

The V call is TRBV27, the J call TRBJ2-1; 7 positions match TRBD2. The receptor was derived from a young man in good health. Material: naive CD8+ T cells sorted from blood. The CDR3 sequence is CASSWDYNYNEQFF. The CDR3 nucleotides are TGTGCCAGCAGTTGGGACTATAACTACAATGAGCAGTTCTTC.